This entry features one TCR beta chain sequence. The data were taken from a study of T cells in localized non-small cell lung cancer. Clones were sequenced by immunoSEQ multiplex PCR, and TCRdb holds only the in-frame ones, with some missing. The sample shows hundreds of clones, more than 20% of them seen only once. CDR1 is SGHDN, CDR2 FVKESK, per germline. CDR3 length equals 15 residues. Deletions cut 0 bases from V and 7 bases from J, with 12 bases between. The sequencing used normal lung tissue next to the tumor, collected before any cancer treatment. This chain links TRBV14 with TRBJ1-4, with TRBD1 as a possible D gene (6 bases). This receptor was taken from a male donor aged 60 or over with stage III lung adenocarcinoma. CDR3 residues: CASSQDRGASEKLFF. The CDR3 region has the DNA TGTGCCAGCAGCCAAGATAGGGGGGCGAGTGAAAAACTGTTTTTT.